This T cell receptor beta chain was identified during a study of T cell responses to AZD1222 COVID-19 vaccine. Sequenced by immunoSEQ multiplex PCR; TCRdb stores in-frame clones only, minus some. Among about 150,000 clones, over 80% were seen once, and the ten largest hold just over 9%. Study-wide points: Mapped onto spike, vaccine-associated CD4 TCRs spanned it and were dominant at 160-218 and 743-854. Vaccination with two AZD1222 doses was followed by a rise in Spike-specific TCR breadth and depth. Donors were mostly white British, more females; clonal diversity possibly underestimated.

As to this clone: Its antigen is unknown.

The length of the CDR3 is 16 residues. Germline V gene data show CDR1 as SGHNT and CDR2 as YYREEE (reference sequence). Between the trimmed V and J ends, which lost 0 bases and 4 bases, there was a span of 15 bases. Pooled together were second doses at about 4 or about 12 weeks. This TCR was recovered from an adult who received the AZD1222 COVID-19 vaccine. This specimen consisted of peripheral blood, obtained 28 days after the second AZD1222 dose. This chain connects TRBV5-4 to TRBJ2-3, with D possibly matching TRBD2 (6 bases). The CDR3 region has the DNA TGTGCCAGCAGCTTGGGATCAGGCGGGATGGCAGATACGCAGTATTTT. This translates into CASSLGSGGMADTQYF.